Below, one T cell receptor (beta chain) is given with its context. A single count supports this clone. Its antigen specificity is not known. No much larger clonotype is one base removed from it; base qualities were not supplied. This sample was taken from a study of blood T cell repertoires in COVID-19 (TCRdb year 2020). For the study in its entirety: Collaborator samples came from the United States, Italy and Spain and covered acute and convalescent phases of COVID-19. The prospective study material was composed of cDNA or gDNA derived from T cells, B-cell-depleted T cells, or PBMCs. Subjects who had been exposed to COVID-19, were actively infected with it, or had recovered from it provided the deeply sampled blood TCRbeta repertoires that made up the dataset. The repertoires were released in a freely available public database meant as a resource for research on the immune response to SARS-CoV-2. The samples were drawn from the first 160 participants of the ongoing ImmuneRACE study and from 1,254 subjects provided by 6 global collaborators. Sample metadata almost always included a de-identified subject ID, COVID-19 status, age in years and sex. Where available, HLA class I and class II types were obtained from metadata supplied by the sample provider rather than from assay-based typing. Overall study results and their limits: How much clinical and demographic metadata was included differed by source and by participant, and the metadata was provided uncurated.

Its CDR3 holds 14 amino acids, cysteine through phenylalanine. The sequence is cut down to CDR3 DNA, 42 bases in frame from base 1. CDR1 and CDR2, per the germline V gene, are SGHVS and FQNEAQ. V loses 5 bases at its end and J loses 7 bases; junction bases beyond the gene matches: 9. TCRbeta CDR3 regions were amplified from genomic DNA using the immunoSEQ Assay, a bias-controlled multiplex PCR. On the study's bioinformatics: The number of nucleated cells in each sample was estimated by amplification of reference gene primers within the assay. To quantify the absolute abundance of each unique TCRbeta CDR3 rearrangement, sequence reads were collapsed and filtered. Productive Simpson clonality was computed per sample as the square root of Simpson's diversity index over productive rearrangements. The table was pulled from immuneACCESS by TCRdb, which kept in-frame rearrangements only. Such tables lose some clones; where checked, under half of the loss comes from unresolved V genes, and the rest has no known cause. The V and J calls and clone size are taken from that table; D and trimming were inferred from the DNA. The sample table shows more than 200,000 clones, and 84% are seen once. The top ten hold approximately 4% of the sample.

Whole blood was collected in K2EDTA tubes by collaborating institutions according to the institutions' own protocols. For TCRbeta analysis, collaborators shipped samples in one of three forms: frozen whole blood, isolated PBMCs, or DNA extracted from either of those sample types. The sequencing input was peripheral blood. In this chain, TRBV7-8 is recombined with TRBJ1-2; TRBD1 matches 8 bases in the middle. This clonotype was sampled from a man between 45 and 60 years old with active or convalescent COVID-19. The CDR3 in this case is CASSPMTGVGGYTF. The DNA is TGTGCCAGCAGCCCCATGACAGGGGTGGGTGGCTACACCTTC.